This T cell receptor (beta chain) came from a study of T cell changes during pregnancy in multiple sclerosis. Sequencing was performed with immunoSEQ multiplex PCR; in TCRdb, only in-frame clones are kept and a portion is missing. The table has about 51,000 clones, approximately 89% seen once. V was pared by 0 bases and J by 5 bases, with 9 bases between. This CDR3 has 14 amino acids. CDR1 and CDR2 from the germline V gene are SGHRS and YFSETQ. This clonotype originated in a female donor with multiple sclerosis, enrolled in a pregnancy study. This rearrangement joins TRBV5-1 to TRBJ2-1, with D possibly matching TRBD1 (6 bases). The sequencing used CD8+ T cells from peripheral blood mononuclear cells, collected in the second trimester of pregnancy. The CDR3 loop reads CASSLGQVDNEQFF. The CDR3 DNA reads as TGCGCCAGCAGCTTGGGACAGGTAGACAATGAGCAGTTCTTC.